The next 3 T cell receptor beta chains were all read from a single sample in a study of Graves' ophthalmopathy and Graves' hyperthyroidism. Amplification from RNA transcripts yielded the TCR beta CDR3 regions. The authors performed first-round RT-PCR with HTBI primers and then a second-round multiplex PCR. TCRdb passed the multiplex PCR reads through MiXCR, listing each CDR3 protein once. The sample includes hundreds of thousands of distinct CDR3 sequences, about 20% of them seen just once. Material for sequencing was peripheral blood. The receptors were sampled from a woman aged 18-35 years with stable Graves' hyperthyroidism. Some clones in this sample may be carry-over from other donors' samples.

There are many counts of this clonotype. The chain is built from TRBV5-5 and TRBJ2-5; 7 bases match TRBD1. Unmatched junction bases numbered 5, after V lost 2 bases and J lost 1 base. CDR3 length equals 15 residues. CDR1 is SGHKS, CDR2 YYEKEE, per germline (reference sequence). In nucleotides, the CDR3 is TGTGCCAGCAGCTTACAGGGGTATAGCCAAGAGACCCAGTACTTC. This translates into CASSLQGYSQETQYF.

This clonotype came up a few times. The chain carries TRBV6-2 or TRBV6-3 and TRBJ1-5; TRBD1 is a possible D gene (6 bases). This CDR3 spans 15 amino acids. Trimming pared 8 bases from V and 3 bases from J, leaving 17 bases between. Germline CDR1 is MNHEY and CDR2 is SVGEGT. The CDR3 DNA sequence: TGTGCCAGCGTTGGTCAAACAGGGTCCAATCAGCCCCAGCATTTT. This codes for CASVGQTGSNQPQHF.

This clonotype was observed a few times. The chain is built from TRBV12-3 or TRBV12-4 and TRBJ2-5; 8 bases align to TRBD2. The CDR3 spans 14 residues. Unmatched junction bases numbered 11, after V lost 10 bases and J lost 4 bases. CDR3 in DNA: TGTGCCACCTCTGGCAGGGCGGGGGGAGAGACCCAGTACTTC. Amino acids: CATSGRAGGETQYF.